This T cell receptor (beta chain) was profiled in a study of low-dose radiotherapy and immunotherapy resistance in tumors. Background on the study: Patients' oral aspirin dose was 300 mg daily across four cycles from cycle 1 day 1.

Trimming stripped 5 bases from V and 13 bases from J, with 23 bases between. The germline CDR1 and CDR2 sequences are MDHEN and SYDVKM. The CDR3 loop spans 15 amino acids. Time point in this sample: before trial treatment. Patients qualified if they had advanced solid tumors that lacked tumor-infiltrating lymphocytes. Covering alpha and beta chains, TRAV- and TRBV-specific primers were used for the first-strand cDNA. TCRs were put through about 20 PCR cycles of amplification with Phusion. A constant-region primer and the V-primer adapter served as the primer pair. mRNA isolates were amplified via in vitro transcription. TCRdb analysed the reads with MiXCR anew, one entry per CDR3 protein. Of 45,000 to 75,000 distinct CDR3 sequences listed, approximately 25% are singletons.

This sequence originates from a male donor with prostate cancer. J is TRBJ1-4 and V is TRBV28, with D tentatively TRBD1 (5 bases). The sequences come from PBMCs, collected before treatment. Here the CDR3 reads CASSASRDRGVRLFF. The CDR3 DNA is TGTGCCAGCAGTGCGTCCCGGGACCGGGGGGTAAGACTGTTTTTT.